This T cell receptor beta chain was captured by sequencing in a study of human T cells and chemical hapten exposure. Study overall: Weekly administration of diphenylcyclopropenone to the scalp of patients continued throughout the roughly 23-week study.

The CDR3 covers 14 residues. Trimming removed 0 bases from V and 5 bases from J, with 10 bases in between. Germline V lookup: CDR1 KGHSH, CDR2 LQKENI. Time point here: patch test 1, 2 weeks after DPC sensitization. The treatment denotes: therapeutic diphenylcyclopropenone sensitization with weekly scalp DPC. MiXCR, applied by TCRdb to the RACE reads, yields one record per CDR3 protein. The sample lists tens of thousands of distinct CDR3 sequences; roughly 10% were seen once. Overall study findings and caveats: No change in TCRs above 1 in 1000 frequency was produced by DPC sensitization.

Note on this clonotype: Its matching antigen is unknown.

Sequenced material: whole blood, taken in connection with sensitization to the hapten diphenylcyclopropenone (DPC). J is TRBJ1-1 and V is TRBV18, with TRBD1 as a possible D gene (5 bases). The TCR originated in a man aged 35 to 55 with alopecia areata. Some clones in this sample may be carry-over from other donors' samples. The CDR3 region has the DNA TGTGCCAGCTCACCACCAAGGGGACGGACTGAAGCTTTCTTT. Its protein is CASSPPRGRTEAFF.